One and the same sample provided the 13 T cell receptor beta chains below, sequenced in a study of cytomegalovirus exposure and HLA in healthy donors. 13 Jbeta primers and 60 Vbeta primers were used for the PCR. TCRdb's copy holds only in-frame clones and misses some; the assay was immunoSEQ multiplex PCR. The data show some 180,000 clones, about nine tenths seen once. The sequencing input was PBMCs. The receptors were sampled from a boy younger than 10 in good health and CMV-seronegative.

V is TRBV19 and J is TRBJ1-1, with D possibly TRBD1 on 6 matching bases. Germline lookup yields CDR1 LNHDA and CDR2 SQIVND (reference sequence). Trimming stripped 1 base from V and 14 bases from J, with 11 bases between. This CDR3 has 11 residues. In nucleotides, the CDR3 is TGTGCCAGTAGTATAGGGTACAGGGACTTCTTT. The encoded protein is CASSIGYRDFF.

CDR3 bases: TGTGCCAGCAGTATCCGGGACATCCGATCCGAAGCTTTCTTT. It specifies CASSIRDIRSEAFF. The chain recombines TRBV13 with TRBJ1-1, with a tentative D call TRBD1 (6 bases). The V end lost 6 bases, the J end lost 8 bases, and 19 bases lay between the germline ends. This CDR3 spans 14 amino acids. CDR1 and CDR2 from the germline V gene are PRHDT and FYEKMQ (reference sequence).

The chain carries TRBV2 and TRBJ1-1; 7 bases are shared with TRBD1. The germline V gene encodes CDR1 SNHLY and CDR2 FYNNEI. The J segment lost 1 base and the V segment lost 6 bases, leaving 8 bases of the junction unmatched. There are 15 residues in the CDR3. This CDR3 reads CASREFRQGNTEAFF. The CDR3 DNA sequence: TGTGCCAGCAGAGAATTTCGACAGGGGAACACTGAAGCTTTCTTT.

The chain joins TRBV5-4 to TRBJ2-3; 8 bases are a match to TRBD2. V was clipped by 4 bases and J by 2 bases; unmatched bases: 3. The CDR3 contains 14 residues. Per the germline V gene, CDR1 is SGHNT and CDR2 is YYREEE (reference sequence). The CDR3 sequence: CASSVTSATDTQYF. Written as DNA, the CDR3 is TGTGCCAGCAGCGTGACTAGCGCCACAGATACGCAGTATTTT.

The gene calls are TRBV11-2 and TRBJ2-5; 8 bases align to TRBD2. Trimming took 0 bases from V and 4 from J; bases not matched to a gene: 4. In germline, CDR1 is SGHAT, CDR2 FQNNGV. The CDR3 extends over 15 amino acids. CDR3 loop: CASSLDGSGTETQYF. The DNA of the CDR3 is TGTGCCAGCAGCTTAGATGGTAGCGGGACAGAGACCCAGTACTTC.

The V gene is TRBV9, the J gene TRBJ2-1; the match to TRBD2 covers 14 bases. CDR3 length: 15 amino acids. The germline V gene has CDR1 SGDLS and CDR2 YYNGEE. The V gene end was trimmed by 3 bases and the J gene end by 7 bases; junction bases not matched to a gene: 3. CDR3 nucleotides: TGTGCCAGCAGCGCAGGGACTAGCGGGGGTAATGAGCAGTTCTTC. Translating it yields CASSAGTSGGNEQFF. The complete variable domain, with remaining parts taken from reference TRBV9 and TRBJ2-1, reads DSGVTQTPKHLITATGQRVTLRCSPRSGDLSVYWYQQSLDQGLQFLIQYYNGEERAKGNILERFSAQQFPDLHSELNLSSLELGDSALYFCASSAGTSGGNEQFFGPGTRLTVL.

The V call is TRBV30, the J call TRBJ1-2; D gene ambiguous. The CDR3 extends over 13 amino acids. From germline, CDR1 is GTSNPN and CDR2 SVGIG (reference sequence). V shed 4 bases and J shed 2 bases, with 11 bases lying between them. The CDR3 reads CAWNKRENYGYTF. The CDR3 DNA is TGTGCCTGGAACAAAAGGGAGAACTATGGCTACACCTTC.

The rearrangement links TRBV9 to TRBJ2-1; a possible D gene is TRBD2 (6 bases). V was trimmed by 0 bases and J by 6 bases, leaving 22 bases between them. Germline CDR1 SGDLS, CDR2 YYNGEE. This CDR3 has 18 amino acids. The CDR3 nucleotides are TGTGCCAGCAGCGTAGGGGGGACTCCTACCCCTCTCGGCAATGAGCAGTTCTTC. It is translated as CASSVGGTPTPLGNEQFF.

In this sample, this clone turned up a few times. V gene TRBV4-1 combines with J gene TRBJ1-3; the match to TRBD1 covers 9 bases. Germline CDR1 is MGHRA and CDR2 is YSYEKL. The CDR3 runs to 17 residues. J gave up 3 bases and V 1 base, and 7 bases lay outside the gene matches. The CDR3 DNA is TGCGCCAGCAGCCAAGTGGGAGGGACAGGGCATGGAAACACCATATATTTT. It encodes CASSQVGGTGHGNTIYF.

CDR3 bases: TGCAGCGTTACAGGGGGGGATTTCTACGAGCAGTACTTC. It is translated as CSVTGGDFYEQYF. V is TRBV29-1 and J is TRBJ2-7; D might be TRBD1 (8 bases). Trimming pared 5 bases from V and 3 bases from J, leaving 14 bases between. CDR1 and CDR2 (germline): SQVTM, ANQGSEA. CDR3 length: 13 amino acids.

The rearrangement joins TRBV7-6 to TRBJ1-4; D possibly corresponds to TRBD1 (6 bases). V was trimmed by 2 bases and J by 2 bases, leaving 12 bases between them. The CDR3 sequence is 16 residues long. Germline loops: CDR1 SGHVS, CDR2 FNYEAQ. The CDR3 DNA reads TGTGCCAGCAGCTTAACCGTCCAGGGGACTAATGAAAAACTGTTTTTT. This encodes CASSLTVQGTNEKLFF.

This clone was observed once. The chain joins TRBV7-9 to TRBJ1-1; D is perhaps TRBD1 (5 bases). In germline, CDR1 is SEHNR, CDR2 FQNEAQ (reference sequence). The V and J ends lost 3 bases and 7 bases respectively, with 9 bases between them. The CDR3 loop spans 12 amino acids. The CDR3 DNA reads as TGTGCCAGCAGCTTTGACGGGGGTGAAGCTTTCTTT. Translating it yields CASSFDGGEAFF.

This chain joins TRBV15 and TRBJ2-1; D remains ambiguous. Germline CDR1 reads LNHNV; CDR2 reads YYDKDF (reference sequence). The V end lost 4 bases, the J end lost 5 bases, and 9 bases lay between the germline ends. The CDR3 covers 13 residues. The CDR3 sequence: CATSIYVDNEQFF. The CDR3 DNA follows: TGTGCCACCAGCATCTATGTGGACAATGAGCAGTTCTTC.